A selection of T cell receptor beta chains follows, all from one sample in a study of OX40 agonist ivuxolimab in advanced cancers. Data came from immunoSEQ multiplex PCR; TCRdb stores just in-frame clones and leaves some out. The table lists under 90,000 clones, approximately 85% of them singletons, with approximately 0.22% in the top ten. The specimen was CD4+ or CD8+ T cells sorted from blood, collected in a trial of the OX40 agonist ivuxolimab. All receptors come from an adult with an advanced solid tumor such as melanoma, head and neck, liver or kidney cancer. Each CDR3 is given with its conserved first and last residue. A D gene is named only where the DNA matches it firmly. A row's size may be missing; if present it is once, few, many or a size class.

D gene: .
V gene: TRBV19
clone size: .
J gene: TRBJ1-2
CDR3 protein: CASNRAGEARGYTF
CDR3 DNA: TGTGCCAGTAATCGCGCAGGGGAGGCCCGCGGCTACACCTTC

D gene: TRBD2
V gene: TRBV10-1
clone size: .
J gene: TRBJ2-4
CDR3 protein: CASLRRGGSDGNIQYF
CDR3 DNA: TGCGCCAGCCTGAGGAGGGGCGGGAGTGATGGGAACATTCAGTACTTC

D gene: TRBD1
V gene: TRBV28
clone size: .
J gene: TRBJ1-5
CDR3 protein: CASSLAGGIGNQPQHF
CDR3 DNA: TGTGCCAGCAGTTTAGCAGGGGGGATAGGCAATCAGCCCCAGCATTTT

D gene: TRBD1
V gene: TRBV6-1
clone size: .
J gene: TRBJ1-2
CDR3 protein: CASKRVDRVIYGYTF
CDR3 DNA: TGTGCCAGCAAAAGGGTAGACAGGGTGATCTATGGCTACACCTTC

D gene: .
V gene: TRBV5-1
clone size: .
J gene: TRBJ2-3
CDR3 protein: CASRSGPSTDTQYF
CDR3 DNA: TGCGCCAGCAGGAGCGGGCCTAGCACAGATACGCAGTATTTT

D gene: TRBD2
V gene: TRBV7-2
clone size: .
J gene: TRBJ2-3
CDR3 protein: CASSPGGRTDTQYF
CDR3 DNA: TGTGCCAGCAGCCCGGGGGGTCGCACAGATACGCAGTATTTT

D gene: .
V gene: TRBV5-1
clone size: .
J gene: TRBJ2-7
CDR3 protein: CASSLGTYSVYEQYF
CDR3 DNA: TGCGCCAGCAGCCTCGGGACCTACTCTGTCTACGAGCAGTACTTC

D gene: .
V gene: TRBV28
clone size: .
J gene: TRBJ2-1
CDR3 protein: CASSSYSGGASHNEQFF
CDR3 DNA: TGTGCCAGCAGTTCCTACAGCGGAGGGGCCAGCCACAATGAGCAGTTCTTC

D gene: TRBD1
V gene: TRBV11-2
clone size: .
J gene: TRBJ1-3
CDR3 protein: CASSSWTGGLFSGNTIYF
CDR3 DNA: TGTGCCAGCAGCTCCTGGACAGGGGGCCTTTTTAGTGGAAACACCATATATTTT

D gene: .
V gene: TRBV30
clone size: once
J gene: TRBJ2-7
CDR3 protein: CAWNPGQAITYEQYF
CDR3 DNA: TGTGCCTGGAACCCGGGACAAGCTATCACCTACGAGCAGTACTTC

D gene: .
V gene: TRBV5-4
clone size: .
J gene: TRBJ2-1
CDR3 protein: CASSLDRDYQFF
CDR3 DNA: TGTGCCAGCAGCCTGGACAGGGACTATCAGTTCTTC

D gene: TRBD2
V gene: TRBV28
clone size: .
J gene: TRBJ2-1
CDR3 protein: CASSLGSGGSYNEQFF
CDR3 DNA: TGTGCCAGCAGTCTAGGAAGTGGCGGGAGTTACAATGAGCAGTTCTTC

D gene: .
V gene: TRBV18
clone size: .
J gene: TRBJ2-5
CDR3 protein: CASSPPGGYQETQYF
CDR3 DNA: TGTGCCAGCTCACCTCCAGGGGGGTACCAAGAGACCCAGTACTTC

D gene: .
V gene: TRBV6-5
clone size: .
J gene: TRBJ2-7
CDR3 protein: CASSGKELGHYEQYF
CDR3 DNA: TGTGCCAGCAGTGGAAAGGAGTTAGGGCACTACGAGCAGTACTTC

D gene: TRBD2
V gene: TRBV7-8
clone size: .
J gene: TRBJ2-2
CDR3 protein: CASSFRVGGDANTGELFF
CDR3 DNA: TGTGCCAGCAGCTTTAGGGTGGGAGGGGACGCGAACACCGGGGAGCTGTTTTTT

D gene: TRBD1
V gene: TRBV7-9
clone size: .
J gene: TRBJ2-7
CDR3 protein: CASSSNTRGQQHLYEQYF
CDR3 DNA: TGTGCCAGCAGCTCGAATACGAGGGGACAGCAACACCTCTACGAGCAGTACTTC

D gene: .
V gene: TRBV6-5
clone size: .
J gene: TRBJ2-7
CDR3 protein: CASSYREGSYEQYF
CDR3 DNA: TGTGCCAGCAGTTACAGGGAAGGCTCCTACGAGCAGTACTTC

D gene: TRBD2
V gene: TRBV5-1
clone size: .
J gene: TRBJ2-5
CDR3 protein: CASSLSGNPLQETQYF
CDR3 DNA: TGCGCCAGCAGCTTAAGCGGGAACCCCCTCCAAGAGACCCAGTACTTC

D gene: .
V gene: TRBV11-3
clone size: .
J gene: TRBJ2-1
CDR3 protein: CASSLASTGTNEQFF
CDR3 DNA: TGTGCCAGCAGCTTAGCCTCGACAGGTACCAATGAGCAGTTCTTC

D gene: .
V gene: TRBV15
clone size: .
J gene: TRBJ2-1
CDR3 protein: CATSRDIGLNNEQFF
CDR3 DNA: TGTGCCACCAGCAGAGATATCGGGCTGAACAATGAGCAGTTCTTC

D gene: .
V gene: TRBV28
clone size: .
J gene: TRBJ1-3
CDR3 protein: CASSLYVAGLSGNTIYF
CDR3 DNA: TGTGCCAGCAGTTTATACGTTGCGGGGCTCTCTGGAAACACCATATATTTT

D gene: .
V gene: TRBV10-1
clone size: few
J gene: TRBJ2-3
CDR3 protein: CASSEEGSQYF
CDR3 DNA: TGCGCCAGCAGTGAGGAGGGTTCGCAGTATTTT

D gene: .
V gene: TRBV5-6
clone size: .
J gene: TRBJ2-5
CDR3 protein: CASSKTGPGETQYF
CDR3 DNA: TGTGCCAGCAGCAAGACAGGCCCCGGGGAGACCCAGTACTTC

D gene: .
V gene: TRBV19
clone size: .
J gene: TRBJ2-7
CDR3 protein: CASKARGAGYEQYF
CDR3 DNA: TGTGCCAGTAAAGCTAGGGGGGCCGGATACGAGCAGTACTTC

D gene: .
V gene: TRBV30
clone size: .
J gene: TRBJ2-6
CDR3 protein: CAWDGQGRGYSGANVLTF
CDR3 DNA: TGTGCCTGGGACGGCCAGGGCAGGGGATACTCTGGGGCCAACGTCCTGACTTTC

D gene: TRBD2
V gene: TRBV9
clone size: .
J gene: TRBJ2-5
CDR3 protein: CASSTTWGGRGETQYF
CDR3 DNA: TGTGCCAGCAGCACCACCTGGGGAGGGCGAGGAGAGACCCAGTACTTC

D gene: .
V gene: TRBV7-2
clone size: .
J gene: TRBJ2-7
CDR3 protein: CASSLMAGSYEQYF
CDR3 DNA: TGTGCCAGCAGCTTAATGGCGGGAAGTTACGAGCAGTACTTC

D gene: TRBD2
V gene: TRBV11-1
clone size: .
J gene: TRBJ2-3
CDR3 protein: CASSLGGGTDTQYF
CDR3 DNA: TGTGCCAGCAGCTTAGGCGGGGGAACAGATACGCAGTATTTT

D gene: TRBD2
V gene: TRBV9
clone size: .
J gene: TRBJ2-1
CDR3 protein: CASSVSSGSYNEQFF
CDR3 DNA: TGTGCCAGCAGCGTCTCTAGCGGGTCCTACAATGAGCAGTTCTTC

D gene: .
V gene: TRBV20-1
clone size: .
J gene: TRBJ2-7
CDR3 protein: CSAGEEGEQYF
CDR3 DNA: TGCAGTGCTGGAGAGGAGGGCGAGCAGTACTTC

D gene: TRBD2
V gene: TRBV4-1
clone size: .
J gene: TRBJ2-2
CDR3 protein: CASSQGLAGAGELFF
CDR3 DNA: TGCGCCAGCAGCCAAGGACTAGCGGGAGCCGGGGAGCTGTTTTTT

D gene: TRBD2
V gene: TRBV30
clone size: once
J gene: TRBJ2-7
CDR3 protein: CAWTSRLGGSPKPPYEQYF
CDR3 DNA: TGTGCCTGGACCTCACGACTAGGCGGGAGCCCTAAGCCGCCCTACGAGCAGTACTTC

D gene: .
V gene: TRBV7-2
clone size: .
J gene: TRBJ2-5
CDR3 protein: CASSLVQRWETQYF
CDR3 DNA: TGTGCCAGCAGCTTAGTACAACGGTGGGAGACCCAGTACTTC

D gene: .
V gene: TRBV4-1
clone size: few
J gene: TRBJ1-1
CDR3 protein: CASSRGGGGEAFF
CDR3 DNA: TGCGCCAGCAGCCGAGGAGGGGGAGGGGAAGCTTTCTTT

D gene: .
V gene: TRBV10-2
clone size: .
J gene: TRBJ2-2
CDR3 protein: CASNPSTTSGELFF
CDR3 DNA: TGCGCCAGCAATCCAAGTACGACATCCGGGGAGCTGTTTTTT

D gene: TRBD1
V gene: TRBV5-6
clone size: .
J gene: TRBJ2-5
CDR3 protein: CASSGQGAETQYF
CDR3 DNA: TGTGCCAGCAGCGGACAGGGAGCAGAGACCCAGTACTTC

D gene: .
V gene: TRBV6-6
clone size: .
J gene: TRBJ1-1
CDR3 protein: CASSFTPGQGDEAFF
CDR3 DNA: TGTGCCAGCAGTTTCACCCCGGGACAAGGGGACGAAGCTTTCTTT

D gene: TRBD1
V gene: TRBV5-6
clone size: .
J gene: TRBJ1-3
CDR3 protein: CASSPRQGMRGNTIYF
CDR3 DNA: TGTGCCAGCAGCCCTAGACAGGGGATGCGGGGAAACACCATATATTTT

D gene: .
V gene: TRBV5-1
clone size: .
J gene: TRBJ1-6
CDR3 protein: CASSTGPPGVSYNSPLHF
CDR3 DNA: TGCGCCAGCAGCACTGGACCGCCAGGGGTTTCCTATAATTCACCCCTCCACTTT

D gene: TRBD1
V gene: TRBV18
clone size: once
J gene: TRBJ2-1
CDR3 protein: CASSPPDRGLVNYEQFF
CDR3 DNA: TGTGCCAGCTCACCACCGGACAGGGGCCTGGTTAATTATGAGCAGTTCTTC

D gene: TRBD1
V gene: TRBV2
clone size: .
J gene: TRBJ1-2
CDR3 protein: CASRRKDRGFYGYTF
CDR3 DNA: TGTGCCAGCAGGAGAAAGGACAGGGGGTTCTATGGCTACACCTTC

D gene: .
V gene: TRBV11-3
clone size: .
J gene: TRBJ2-2
CDR3 protein: CASSLGTRGDNTGELFF
CDR3 DNA: TGTGCCAGCAGCTTAGGGACGCGGGGAGACAACACCGGGGAGCTGTTTTTT